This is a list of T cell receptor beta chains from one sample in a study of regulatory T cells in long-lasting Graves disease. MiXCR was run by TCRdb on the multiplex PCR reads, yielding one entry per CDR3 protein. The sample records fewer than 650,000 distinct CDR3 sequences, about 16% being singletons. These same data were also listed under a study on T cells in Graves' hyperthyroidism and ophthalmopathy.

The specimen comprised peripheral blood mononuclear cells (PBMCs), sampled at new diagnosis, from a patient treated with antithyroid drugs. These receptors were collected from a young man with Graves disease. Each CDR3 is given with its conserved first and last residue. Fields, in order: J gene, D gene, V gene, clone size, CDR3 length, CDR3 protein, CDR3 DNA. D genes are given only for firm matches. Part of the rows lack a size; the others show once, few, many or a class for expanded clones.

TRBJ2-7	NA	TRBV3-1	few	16	CASSQDRVGGPGEQYF	TGTGCCAGCAGCCAAGATCGCGTCGGGGGGCCGGGGGAGCAGTACTTC
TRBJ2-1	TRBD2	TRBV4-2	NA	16	CASSQRGGRAYNEQFF	TGTGCCAGCAGCCAGAGAGGCGGGAGGGCTTACAATGAGCAGTTCTTC
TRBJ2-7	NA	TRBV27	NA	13	CASSEKGPYEQYF	TGTGCCAGCAGTGAAAAGGGACCTTACGAGCAGTACTTC
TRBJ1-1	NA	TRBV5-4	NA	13	CASSLDGAGEAFF	TGTGCCAGCAGCTTGGATGGGGCGGGTGAAGCTTTCTTT
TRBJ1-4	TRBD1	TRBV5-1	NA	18	CASSFRSGGPDPNEKLFF	TGCGCCAGCAGCTTTAGATCAGGGGGTCCCGACCCCAATGAAAAACTGTTTTTT
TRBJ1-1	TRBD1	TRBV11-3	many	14	CASSLRGRDTEAFF	TGTGCCAGCAGCCTAAGGGGGCGAGATACTGAAGCTTTCTTT
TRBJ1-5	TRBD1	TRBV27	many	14	CASRTGVTNQPQHF	TGTGCCAGCAGGACAGGGGTTACCAATCAGCCCCAGCATTTT
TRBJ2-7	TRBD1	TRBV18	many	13	CASSPQGVYEQYF	TGTGCCAGCTCACCCCAGGGGGTCTACGAGCAGTACTTC
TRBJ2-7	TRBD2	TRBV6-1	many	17	CASSTTGTSGAPYEQYF	TGTGCCAGCAGTACCACCGGGACTAGCGGGGCCCCCTACGAGCAGTACTTC
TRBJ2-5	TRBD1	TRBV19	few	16	CASSITTGAAKRSQYF	TGTGCCAGTAGTATTACTACAGGGGCCGCCAAGAGATCTCAGTACTTC
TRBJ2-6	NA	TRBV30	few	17	CAWSVVLLSSGANVLTF	TGTGCCTGGAGTGTGGTCTTACTGAGCTCTGGGGCCAACGTCCTGACTTTC